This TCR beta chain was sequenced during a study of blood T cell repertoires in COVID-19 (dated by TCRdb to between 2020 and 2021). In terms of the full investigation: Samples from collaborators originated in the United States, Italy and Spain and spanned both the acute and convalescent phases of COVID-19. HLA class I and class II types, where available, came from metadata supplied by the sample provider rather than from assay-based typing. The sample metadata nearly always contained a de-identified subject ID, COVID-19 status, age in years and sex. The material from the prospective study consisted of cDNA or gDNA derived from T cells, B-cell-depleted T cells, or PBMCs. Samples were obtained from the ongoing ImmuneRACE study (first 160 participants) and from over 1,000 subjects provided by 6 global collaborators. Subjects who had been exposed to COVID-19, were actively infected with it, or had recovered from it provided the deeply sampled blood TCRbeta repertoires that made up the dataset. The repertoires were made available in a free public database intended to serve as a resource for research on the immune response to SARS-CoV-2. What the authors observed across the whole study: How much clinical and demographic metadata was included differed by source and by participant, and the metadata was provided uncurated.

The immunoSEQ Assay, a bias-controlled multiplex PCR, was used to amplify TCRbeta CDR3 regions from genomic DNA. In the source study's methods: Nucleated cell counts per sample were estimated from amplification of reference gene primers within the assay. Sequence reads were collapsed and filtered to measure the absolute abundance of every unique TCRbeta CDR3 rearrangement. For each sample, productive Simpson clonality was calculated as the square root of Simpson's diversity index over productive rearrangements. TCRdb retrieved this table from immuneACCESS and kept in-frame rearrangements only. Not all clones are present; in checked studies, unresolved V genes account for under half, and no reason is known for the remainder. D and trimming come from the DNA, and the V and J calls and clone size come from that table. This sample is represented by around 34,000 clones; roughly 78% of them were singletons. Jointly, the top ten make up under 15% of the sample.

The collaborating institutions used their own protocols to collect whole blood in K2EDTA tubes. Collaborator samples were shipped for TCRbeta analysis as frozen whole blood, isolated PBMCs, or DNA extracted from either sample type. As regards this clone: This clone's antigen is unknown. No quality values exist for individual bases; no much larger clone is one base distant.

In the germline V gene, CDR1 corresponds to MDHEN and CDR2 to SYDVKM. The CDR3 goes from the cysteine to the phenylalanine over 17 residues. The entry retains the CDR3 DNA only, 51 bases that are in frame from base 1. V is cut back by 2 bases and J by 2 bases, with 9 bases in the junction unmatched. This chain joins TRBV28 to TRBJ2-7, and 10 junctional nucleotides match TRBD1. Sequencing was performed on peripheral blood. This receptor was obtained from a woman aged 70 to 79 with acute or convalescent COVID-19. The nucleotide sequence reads TGTGCCAGCAGTTTACCGCCCGACAGGGGGCGTCCCTACGAGCAGTACTTC. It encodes CASSLPPDRGRPYEQYF.